The clone carrying this T cell receptor (beta chain) was observed a few times. Its specificity is unknown. The sample is drawn from a study of Ad26.COV2.S vaccination and SARS-CoV-2 variants. Background on the study: The authors gave Ad26.COV2.S intramuscularly, either once or twice 56 days apart.

Treatment indicated: roughly 19 received Ad26.COV2.S at low or high dose, single or two shots; 5 received placebo; per-sample allocation not given. Samples were taken on day 63 after the first vaccine or placebo injection. Germline V gene sequence: CDR1 SGHRS, CDR2 YFSETQ. This CDR3 has 13 amino acids. V gave up 0 bases and J gave up 3 bases, with 6 bases separating them. Study observations and caveats: It was reported that spike-specific CD8+ and CD4+ T cell responses were substantially broad after vaccination. Vaccinees showed greater spike-specific TCR breadth than placebo recipients.

TCRdb keeps only in-frame clones here, not all; method: immunoSEQ multiplex PCR. The sample holds 300,000 to 350,000 clones, around 81% seen once. The material sequenced was peripheral blood, taken in a trial of Ad26.COV2.S vaccine versus placebo. This chain connects TRBV5-1 to TRBJ1-1; weak D call: TRBD1 (6 bases). The sequence came from a person between 18 and 65 years old who received the Ad26.COV2.S COVID-19 vaccine or a placebo. The CDR3 DNA reads as TGCGCCAGCAGCTTGGACAGGGACACTGAAGCTTTCTTT. This encodes CASSLDRDTEAFF.